The 28 T cell receptor beta chains below come from one sample, sequenced in a study of cytomegalovirus exposure and HLA in healthy donors. Both 60 Vbeta primers and 13 Jbeta primers went into the PCR. Libraries were prepared by immunoSEQ multiplex PCR; TCRdb keeps only in-frame clonotypes and omits some of them. The sample includes about 150,000 clones, more than 75% seen only once; the top ten take roughly 5.9%. Sequenced: PBMCs. The receptors were gathered from a woman aged 40-49 years in good health and CMV-seropositive.

The chain uses TRBV6-5 and TRBJ2-2, with 9 positions matching TRBD1. The V and J ends lost 5 bases and 5 bases, in that order; junction bases with no gene match: 6. CDR1 and CDR2 (germline): MNHEY, SVGAGI. This CDR3 has 15 amino acids. The CDR3 region has the DNA TGTGCCAGCAGTCGTCCCGGGACAGGGACCGGGGAGCTGTTTTTT. It codes for CASSRPGTGTGELFF.

The chain recombines TRBV18 with TRBJ2-6; TRBD1 matches at 10 bases. The CDR3 runs 19 residues. Germline CDR1 KGHSH, CDR2 LQKENI. Trimming at V came to 5 bases and at J to 4 bases, leaving 14 bases not matched to a gene. The CDR3 region has the DNA TGTGCCAGCTCAAGGACAGGGGGTCCCCCAGGTTCCGGGGCCAACGTCCTGACTTTC. Its protein product is CASSRTGGPPGSGANVLTF.

This chain joins TRBV4-1 and TRBJ2-3; 8 bases agree with TRBD2. V dropped 3 bases and J dropped 3; count of bases not matched to a gene: 8. This CDR3 comprises 16 residues. CDR1 and CDR2 from the germline V gene are MGHRA and YSYEKL. CDR3 amino acids: CASSQLPGLGTDTQYF. CDR3 coding DNA: TGCGCCAGCAGCCAGCTACCGGGACTAGGTACAGATACGCAGTATTTT.

The chain recombines TRBV9 with TRBJ2-7; D is perhaps TRBD2 (6 bases). Germline CDR1 and CDR2: SGDLS and YYNGEE. This CDR3 spans 12 amino acids. The V end was cut by 5 bases, the J end by 3 bases, with 9 bases between. The CDR3 bases are TGTGCCAGCAGAGCGGGTATCTACGAGCAGTACTTC. This codes for CASRAGIYEQYF.

The chain has TRBV5-1 and TRBJ1-2, with D unresolved. The V end was cut by 0 bases, the J end by 8 bases, with 14 bases between. CDR3 length: 14 residues. The V gene's germline CDR1 is SGHRS and CDR2 YFSETQ. CDR3 coding DNA: TGCGCCAGCAGCTTGGCCGAGAAAGGGAGGGGCTACACCTTC. Amino acid sequence: CASSLAEKGRGYTF.

CDR3 DNA sequence: TGTGCCAGCAGCTCCGGGGAACCCAGCTCCTACAATGAGCAGTTCTTC. The encoded protein is CASSSGEPSSYNEQFF. The chain links TRBV5-4 to TRBJ2-1; tentatively, D is TRBD2 (5 bases). The germline CDR1 and CDR2 sequences are SGHNT and YYREEE (reference sequence). The CDR3 contains 16 residues. V lost 3 bases, J lost 0 bases, and 13 bases lay in between.

The J gene is TRBJ2-7, the V gene TRBV18; 8 nucleotides match TRBD1. CDR3 length equals 15 residues. V was clipped by 6 bases and J by 1 base; unmatched bases: 8. Germline CDR1 and CDR2: KGHSH and LQKENI. This CDR3 is CASSSGTGKSYEQYF. The DNA for the CDR3 is TGTGCCAGCTCGTCCGGGACAGGAAAGTCCTACGAGCAGTACTTC.

This chain connects TRBV2 to TRBJ2-3; 8 positions agree with TRBD2. The V segment lost 6 bases and the J segment 5 bases; nucleotides outside the gene matches: 10. The CDR3 contains 15 residues. CDR1 is SNHLY and CDR2 is FYNNEI in the germline V gene. CDR3 DNA sequence: TGTGCCAGCAGAACGGGAGGGTCGAACATAGATACGCAGTATTTT. Its translation: CASRTGGSNIDTQYF.

This clone was seen more than once but under ten times. V and J are TRBV18 and TRBJ2-7; TRBD2 matches 10 bases. The CDR3 runs to 15 residues. After removal of 3 bases from V and 2 bases from J, the junction contained 4 bases not matched to a gene. Per germline, CDR1 KGHSH and CDR2 LQKENI. The CDR3 loop reads CASSPRTSGAYEQYF. CDR3 in DNA: TGTGCCAGCTCACCCAGGACTAGCGGAGCCTACGAGCAGTACTTC.

The chain is built from TRBV19 and TRBJ2-1, with D perhaps matching TRBD1 (5 bases). CDR3 size: 14 residues. The germline gives CDR1 LNHDA, CDR2 SQIVND (reference sequence). V was shortened by 7 bases and J by 1 base, with 11 bases between the two germline ends. The CDR3 bases are TGTGCCAGTACCAGGGTACATTCCTACAATGAGCAGTTCTTC. This sequence encodes CASTRVHSYNEQFF.

The chain combines TRBV19 with TRBJ2-1, with 7 bases aligning to TRBD1. The J segment lost 7 bases and the V segment lost 3 bases, leaving 12 bases of the junction unmatched. The germline V gene encodes CDR1 LNHDA and CDR2 SQIVND (reference sequence). The CDR3 extends over 16 amino acids. The CDR3 sequence: CASSMRTGGKGNEQFF. The CDR3 region has the DNA TGTGCCAGTAGTATGAGGACAGGTGGAAAGGGGAATGAGCAGTTCTTC.

The sample holds a few counts of this clone. The chain combines TRBV28 with TRBJ1-5; tentatively, D is TRBD1 (6 bases). Per germline, CDR1 MDHEN and CDR2 SYDVKM. CDR3 length: 13 residues. V was pared by 4 bases and J by 4 bases, with 8 bases between. Written as DNA, the CDR3 is TGTGCCAGCAGTTCCGGGACAAATCAGCCCCAGCATTTT. Amino acids: CASSSGTNQPQHF.

The J gene is TRBJ1-2, the V gene TRBV5-1; perhaps TRBD1 as D (6 bases). The CDR3 spans 16 residues. Germline assignment: CDR1 SGHRS and CDR2 YFSETQ. Trimming cost V 0 bases and J 2 bases, with 14 bases left between them. The CDR3 sequence: CASSLVGIDRNYGYTF. Here the CDR3 DNA reads TGCGCCAGCAGCTTGGTGGGGATAGACAGGAACTATGGCTACACCTTC.

The V and J genes are TRBV28 and TRBJ2-4; 13 bases match TRBD2. V shed 2 bases and J 4 bases; nucleotides not matched to a gene: 2. Looked up from germline, CDR1 is MDHEN and CDR2 is SYDVKM. CDR3 length equals 16 residues. CDR3 protein: CASSLELAGGKNIQYF. Written as DNA, the CDR3 is TGTGCCAGCAGTTTAGAACTAGCGGGAGGGAAAAACATTCAGTACTTC. Looking up the rest from reference TRBV28 and TRBJ2-4 gives the full variable domain: DVKVTQSSRYLVKRTGEKVFLECVQDMDHENMFWYRQDPGLGLRLIYFSYDVKMKEKGDIPEGYSVSREKKERFSLILESASTNQTSMYLCASSLELAGGKNIQYFGAGTRLSVL.

The rearrangement uses TRBV6-5 and TRBJ2-5; 12 positions agree with TRBD1. The V and J ends lost 4 bases and 4 bases, in that order; junction bases with no gene match: 1. The CDR3 length is 14 residues. Per germline, CDR1 MNHEY and CDR2 SVGAGI. CDR3 sequence: CASSWDRGRETQYF. The CDR3 nucleotides are TGTGCCAGCAGTTGGGACAGGGGGCGAGAGACCCAGTACTTC.

This chain connects TRBV9 to TRBJ2-1; 12 bases align to TRBD2. Germline V gene lookup returns CDR1 SGDLS and CDR2 YYNGEE. V gave up 4 bases and J gave up 7 bases; unmatched junction bases: 9. CDR3 length equals 16 residues. The CDR3 nucleotides read TGTGCCAGCAGCATATCACTAGCGGGAGGCGATAATGAGCAGTTCTTC. Protein product: CASSISLAGGDNEQFF. The whole variable domain, filled in from reference TRBV9 and TRBJ2-1, reads DSGVTQTPKHLITATGQRVTLRCSPRSGDLSVYWYQQSLDQGLQFLIQYYNGEERAKGNILERFSAQQFPDLHSELNLSSLELGDSALYFCASSISLAGGDNEQFFGPGTRLTVL.

V usage is TRBV27 and J usage is TRBJ1-2; 9 nucleotides line up with TRBD1. Germline V lookup: CDR1 MNHEY, CDR2 SMNVEV (reference sequence). J was trimmed by 3 bases and V by 8 bases; bases with no gene match: 10. The CDR3 length is 15 residues. The CDR3: CASRRPGQGDYGYTF. The CDR3 DNA is TGTGCCAGCCGCCGACCGGGACAGGGTGACTATGGCTACACCTTC.

The chain uses TRBV6-1 and TRBJ2-7; D might be TRBD2 (6 bases). Germline CDR1 reads MNHNS; CDR2 reads SASEGT. CDR3 length: 13 residues. Deletions cut 6 bases from V and 5 bases from J, with 14 bases between. The CDR3 nucleotides are TGTGCCAGCAGCGCGACTAGTGTCGACGAGCAGTACTTC. Translation gives CASSATSVDEQYF.

J is TRBJ2-7 and V is TRBV30; D might be TRBD2 (5 bases). Trimming removed 3 bases at V and 0 bases at J, with 9 bases between. The length of the CDR3 is 13 residues. The germline V gene has CDR1 GTSNPN and CDR2 SVGIG (reference sequence). In nucleotides, the CDR3 is TGTGCCTGGAGGAGACGGGGCTCCTACGAGCAGTACTTC. Translating it yields CAWRRRGSYEQYF.

This clone was found a few times. The chain uses TRBV7-6 and TRBJ1-1; D is unclear. This CDR3 is 16 amino acids long. Germline V CDR1 and CDR2: SGHVS, FNYEAQ. Trimming shortened V by 2 bases and J by 4 bases, and 17 bases separated the two germline ends. The CDR3, as DNA: TGTGCCAGCAGCTTAATCCCAGAAAGGCTAGGCACTGAAGCTTTCTTT. Amino acids: CASSLIPERLGTEAFF.

This clone has a single count. The J gene is TRBJ2-7, the V gene TRBV7-6, with D possibly being TRBD1 (6 bases). The germline V and J ends were trimmed by 5 bases and 3 bases, with 11 bases remaining between them. Looked up from germline, CDR1 is SGHVS and CDR2 is FNYEAQ. The CDR3 runs to 13 residues. Here the CDR3 reads CASSRDILYEQYF. The CDR3 DNA is TGTGCCAGCAGCAGGGACATACTCTACGAGCAGTACTTC.

The chain employs TRBV7-9 and TRBJ2-2; 12 bases are shared with TRBD2. V was pared by 4 bases and J by 7 bases, with 10 bases of the junction left unmatched. Germline V gene sequence: CDR1 SEHNR, CDR2 FQNEAQ (reference sequence). The CDR3 runs 17 residues. CDR3 DNA sequence: TGTGCCAGCAGCTCGGTGCTAGCGGGAGGGCCCAGCGGGGAGCTGTTTTTT. Translating it yields CASSSVLAGGPSGELFF.

The chain carries TRBV2 and TRBJ1-2; no clear D. CDR1 SNHLY and CDR2 FYNNEI come from the germline V gene. V was shortened by 3 bases and J by 1 base, with 3 bases between the two germline ends. This CDR3 region has 12 residues. The CDR3 is CASSDNNYGYTF. The CDR3, as DNA: TGTGCCAGCAGTGACAATAACTATGGCTACACCTTC.

The V call is TRBV9, the J call TRBJ2-7, with TRBD1 matching 7 bases. V dropped 2 bases and J dropped 0; count of bases not matched to a gene: 5. CDR3 length: 15 residues. CDR1 is SGDLS, CDR2 YYNGEE, per germline. The CDR3 is CASSVSGQSSYEQYF. The CDR3 DNA sequence: TGTGCCAGCAGCGTTTCGGGACAGAGCTCCTACGAGCAGTACTTC.

The J gene is TRBJ2-7, the V gene TRBV4-2; D is possibly TRBD2 (6 bases). V was shortened by 0 bases and J by 4 bases, with 22 bases between the two germline ends. Germline-derived CDR1 and CDR2 are LGHNA and YNFKEQ. This CDR3 is built from 18 residues. The CDR3 spells CASSQDLLGSNAGYEQYF. The CDR3 DNA sequence: TGTGCCAGCAGCCAAGATTTGTTGGGGTCGAATGCGGGGTACGAGCAGTACTTC.

This clone came up a few times. This chain joins TRBV19 and TRBJ2-1; 8 nucleotides match TRBD1. CDR1 is LNHDA and CDR2 is SQIVND in the germline V gene (reference sequence). With 7 bases clipped from V and 8 bases from J, the junction kept 7 bases outside the gene matches. The CDR3 has 13 amino acids. CDR3 sequence (DNA): TGTGCCAGTAAACCCAGGGGGCAGGATGAGCAGTTCTTC. Translation: CASKPRGQDEQFF.

The rearrangement links TRBV15 to TRBJ1-5; 12 bases map to TRBD1. Looked up from germline, CDR1 is LNHNV and CDR2 is YYDKDF (reference sequence). This CDR3 region has 17 residues. The junction had 6 bases not matched to a gene; V was cut back by 0 bases and J by 6 bases. CDR3 protein: CATSRDKGTGGFQPQHF. In DNA, the CDR3 is TGTGCCACCAGCAGAGATAAGGGGACAGGGGGCTTTCAGCCCCAGCATTTT. Full variable domain (rest looked up from reference TRBV15 and TRBJ1-5): DAMVIQNPRYQVTQFGKPVTLSCSQTLNHNVMYWYQQKSSQAPKLLFHYYDKDFNNEADTPDNFQSRRPNTSFCFLDIRSPGLGDTAMYLCATSRDKGTGGFQPQHFGDGTRLSIL.

The chain joins TRBV30 to TRBJ2-7; a weak D match, TRBD1 (6 bases). Trimming shortened V by 0 bases and J by 0 bases, and 12 bases separated the two germline ends. CDR1 and CDR2 from the germline V gene are GTSNPN and SVGIG (reference sequence). This CDR3 is built from 15 residues. As DNA, the CDR3 is TGTGCCTGGAGTGTGACAGGACTGCTCTCCTACGAGCAGTACTTC. Translation: CAWSVTGLLSYEQYF.